This TCR beta chain originates from a study of T cells in Graves' hyperthyroidism and ophthalmopathy. Study-wide findings and caveats: Ophthalmopathy could be told apart from stable hyperthyroidism with a 13 V-J model.

Amplification targeted TCR beta CDR3 regions from RNA transcripts. TCR CDR3 regions were first amplified by RT-PCR with HTBI primers. A single record per CDR3 protein comes from TCRdb applying MiXCR to the multiplex PCR reads. The sample lists 400,000 to 600,000 distinct CDR3 sequences, 20% occurring once. V gave up 6 bases and J gave up 1 base, with 9 bases separating them. The CDR3 runs to 13 residues. This clonotype has ten or more counts. Its antigen is still unknown. Graves' hyperthyroidism without ophthalmopathy progression within 18 months was termed stable. Out of approximately 10 ml of fresh peripheral blood came the PBMCs.

The TCR originated in a young man with Graves' hyperthyroidism. Sequencing input: blood. The rearrangement uses TRBV12-3 or TRBV12-4 and TRBJ1-1; maybe TRBD1 (5 bases). The CDR3 here is CASRGTRNTEAFF. The CDR3 bases are TGTGCCAGCAGGGGGACCCGGAACACTGAAGCTTTCTTT.